Sequencing of this T cell receptor (beta chain) was carried out in a study of cytomegalovirus exposure and HLA in healthy donors (dated by TCRdb to 2017 to 2019). Describing the broader study: An earlier analysis of around 600 of the donors reported approximately 270 Gb of sequence data and 120 million or so unique TCR beta sequences from some 180 million T cells. A later genetic analysis took genome-wide SNP genotypes for about 55% of the 666 donors and used that subset as a discovery cohort. Donor age, sex, ethnicity and CMV serostatus were compiled together with the repertoire data. In the later analysis, no new phenotypic data were used to find candidate immune exposures; instead, reliance was placed on TCR beta sequences and their occurrence across donors. An earlier analysis of approximately 500 of the donors applied high-throughput TCR beta sequencing to assess whether each TCR beta V gene segment acted as functional or pseudogenic. In addition to the first cohort of 666 subjects, a separate validation cohort of 120 different subjects was used. Using immunosequencing, the study profiled T cell repertoires from 640 or so subjects and related those repertoires to cytomegalovirus serostatus. The number of donors typed differed by locus, with 629-630 for A, B, C, DRB1 and DQB1, more than 500 for DQA1, 600 to 610 for DPA1, and some 450 for DPB1. Among the roughly 400 genotyped donors, about 85% belonged to the genetic ancestry cluster associated with self-reported Caucasian donors. A later analysis re-analyzed previously published TCR beta repertoires from roughly 600 donors and added high-resolution HLA genotyping to study TCR occurrence patterns. On average, over 200,000 unique TCR beta nucleotide sequences were sequenced per donor among some 420 genotyped donors of the cohort, with roughly 18% of those sequences being non-productive. High-throughput TCR immunosequencing, statistical association of individual TCRs with disease status, and machine learning were combined to predict cytomegalovirus infection status. Roughly five DR-DQ haplotypes were handled as single units for association and clustering, since linkage in the cohort was strong. The study was designed to test whether signatures of past pathogen exposure could be identified by cataloging public T cell receptors. HLA typing included class I and class II loci at four-digit resolution. Roughly 300 gigabases of sequencing data and approximately 84 million unique TCR sequences were included in an early release covering around 650 HLA-typed donors. Every repertoire in the discovery cohort had been generated on one and the same sequencing platform. General findings and caveats noted by the study authors: Linkage disequilibrium might explain the correlated functional status among segregating V segments, but an unknown experimental factor could not be ruled out. Specific HLA alleles were associated with 16,951 TCR beta sequences at a false discovery rate of 0.05 in a later analysis. Because counts were too low, approximately 15 rarely observed V segments, including chromosome 9 orphons, were excluded from the earlier analysis of roughly 580 of the donors. A few of the identified cytomegalovirus-associated TCR beta chains were confirmed in vitro to be specific for cytomegalovirus antigens. HLA typing was unavailable for some donors at each locus, so association tests used only the typed subset. Strong co-occurrence of HLA alleles, especially DR and DQ, made assigning TCR associations to individual alleles difficult. The cohort was sequenced for TCR beta chains only, and without alpha or paired-chain data the features that could be detected were limited. The presence/absence analyses assumed that sequencing depth was roughly uniform across donors, and that assumption may not be true. A further reported finding was that TCR beta sequences accurately predicted the HLA-A and HLA-B alleles for most subjects in the first cohort. A later genetic analysis associated a missense DCLRE1C variant with V-gene and J-gene trimming of TCR beta chains, and an independent cohort replicated the association. The classifier was reported to diagnose cytomegalovirus status with high specificity and sensitivity in both the original and validation cohorts. According to a later analysis, TCR association rates differed among HLA loci, with DRB1 alleles showing the most associated TCRs and HLA-C alleles showing the fewest. In an earlier analysis of approximately 590 of the donors, most TCR beta V segments appeared in productive rearrangements about 87% or about 30% of the time, broadly matching IMGT annotations. Most TCR sequences were seen in very few donors, while some public TCRs were found in many individuals. In a later genetic analysis, fewer N-insertions in productive TCRs were reported among donors in an Asian-associated ancestry cluster than the approximately 710-donor mean. Most CMV-associated TCR beta chains appeared to be HLA-restricted in a later analysis, and the HLA associations seemed to be driven largely by CMV exposure. A cluster of highly shared sequence variants was judged likely to represent a technical artifact of the sequencing pipeline. In a later analysis, several top co-occurrence clusters were reported to appear linked to parvovirus B19, influenza, CMV and Epstein-Barr virus. Compared with equally common non-associated chains, HLA-associated TCR beta chains in a later analysis were more clonally expanded and had lower generation probabilities. The only immune exposure information available for the cohort was CMV serostatus. The study gave a list of 150 to 200 TCR beta chains associated with cytomegalovirus. The authors suggested that the approach could potentially be extended to other disease states and immunological phenotypes.

A single count supports this clone. The target of this receptor is not known. Base qualities were left out, and no much larger clone turns up one base away. The cohort was made up of roughly 670 healthy bone marrow donors. All cohort members were sampled while nominally healthy, although unrecorded immune exposures were likely present. The donor was CMV seronegative and was included in the group of over 300 seronegative cohort members. A peripheral blood sample was collected from each donor, and TCR beta sequencing was performed on peripheral blood mononuclear cells. Genomic DNA extraction from the blood cell samples was performed with the Qiagen DNeasy Blood Extraction Kit. The library relied on the immunoSEQ multiplex PCR assay. A mixture of 60 forward primers for TCR Vbeta segments and 13 reverse primers for TCR Jbeta segments was used in the multiplex PCR. Amplification of the CDR3 region of rearranged TCR beta genes was performed with a multiplex PCR assay on genomic DNA. The amplified TCR beta libraries were sequenced on the Illumina HiSeq System as 87-base-pair reads. The authors' pipeline ran thus. Across the 600 to 700 repertoires, a later analysis counted approximately 83 million unique TCR beta chains, 9.5 million to 12 million of which were shared by at least two donors. Raw reads were error-corrected and collapsed into unique sequences with a nearest-neighbor algorithm that merged closely related sequences to remove PCR and sequencing errors. Alignment of CDR3 sequences to IMGT reference sequences was used to assign V, D and J gene segments. For a sequence to be retained, at least a six-nucleotide match to both a V gene segment and a J gene segment was required. A rearrangement was called productive if the CDR3 had no stop codons and remained in frame with V and J, and every other rearrangement was called non-productive. CDR3 was defined by IMGT convention, running from the second conserved V-encoded cysteine to the conserved J-encoded phenylalanine. Sequences without an unambiguous match to a single V gene segment were excluded from the earlier analysis of about 630 of the donors. An earlier analysis of 500 to 600 of the donors classified V segments as functional when productive rearrangements were above 56.7% and as segregating when the standard deviation between donors was above 5%. A statistical classification framework was built to diagnose cytomegalovirus status from the catalog of TCR beta chain sequences. In a later analysis, TCR nucleotide sequences were compared against IMGT/GENE-DB human TR gene sequences so that V and J genes could be assigned. A later analysis assigned CDR3 sequences and most-parsimonious VDJ recombination scenarios with the TCRdist pipeline. In a later analysis, every TCR beta chain was defined by the combination of its CDR3 amino acid sequence and its V-gene family, and reads without a unique V-gene family were dropped. As a way to deal with suspected cross-contamination and a sequencing artifact, a later analysis dropped 450 to 600 nucleotide sequences that were highly shared and had low generation probability. In a later analysis, a clonal expansion index for each public chain was calculated from normalized within-repertoire ranks of inferred template counts. In a later analysis, generation probabilities were computed using a VDJ recombination model fitted to out-of-frame rearrangements, and the results were checked against IGoR. A later analysis scored TCR-TCR, TCR-HLA and TCR-CMV co-occurrence with hypergeometric tests, applying a repertoire-size bias correction to TCR pairs. In a later analysis, false discovery rates were estimated by permuting HLA or CMV assignments 20 times. A later analysis grouped co-occurring TCRs with DBSCAN, adding TCRdist sequence similarity when clustering within HLA-allele-positive subsets. Co-occurrence clustering excluded repertoires with fewer than 30,000 or more than 120,000 public chains, plus five with anomalous nucleotide sharing. TCRdb mirrors the immuneACCESS table, restricted to in-frame sequences. Some clones are absent from its copies; in checked studies, under half trace to an unresolved V gene, and the reason for the others is unknown. V and J calls and clone size are given by that table; D and trimming were obtained from the DNA. Across this sample there are 85,000 to 100,000 clones, with around 82% seen only once. The ten largest clonotypes hold about 3.5% of the sample.

The sequence was collected from a man aged 35-49 years in good health and CMV-seronegative. Input material: PBMCs.

The nucleotides read TGTGCCAGCAGAATAGGACTTCACACCGGGGAGCTGTTTTTT. It codes for CASRIGLHTGELFF. Recombination connected TRBV7-3 to TRBJ2-2; the D gene is perhaps TRBD2, on 5 matching bases. CDR1 and CDR2, per the germline V gene, are SGHTA and FQGTGA. The CDR3 holds 14 amino acids from the cysteine to the phenylalanine. Left in the record is the CDR3 DNA by itself, 42 bases read in frame from the first base. V sheds 6 bases and J sheds 3 bases, leaving 11 bases between their ends.